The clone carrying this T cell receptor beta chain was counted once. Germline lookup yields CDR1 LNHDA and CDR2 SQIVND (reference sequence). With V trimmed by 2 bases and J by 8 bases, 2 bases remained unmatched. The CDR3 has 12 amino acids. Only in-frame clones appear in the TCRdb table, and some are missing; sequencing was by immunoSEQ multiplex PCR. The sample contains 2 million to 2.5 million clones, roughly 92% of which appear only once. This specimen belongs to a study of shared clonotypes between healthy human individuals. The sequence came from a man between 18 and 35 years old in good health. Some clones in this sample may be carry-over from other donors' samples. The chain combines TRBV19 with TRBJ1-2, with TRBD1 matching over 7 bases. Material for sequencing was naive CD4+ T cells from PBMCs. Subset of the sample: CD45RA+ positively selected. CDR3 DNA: TGTGCCAGTAGTATAACAGGGGCCGGCTACACCTTC. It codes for CASSITGAGYTF. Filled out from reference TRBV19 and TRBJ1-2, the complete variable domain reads DGGITQSPKYLFRKEGQNVTLSCEQNLNHDAMYWYRQDPGQGLRLIYYSQIVNDFQKGDIAEGYSVSREKKESFPLTVTSAQKNPTAFYLCASSITGAGYTFGSGTRLTVV.